This T cell receptor (beta chain) was identified in a study of OX40 agonist ivuxolimab in advanced cancers. On the study more broadly: Patients were 65% to 85% male with ages about 20 to 79, mean 60.

CDR1 is SQVTM, CDR2 ANQGSEA, per germline. The ends were cut back, 3 bases at V and 4 bases at J, with 9 bases in the middle. The CDR3 length is 13 residues. Assay used: immunoSEQ multiplex PCR; TCRdb lists only in-frame clones, some missing. The data contain about 51,000 clones, more than 70% of them seen just once; the ten biggest clones take up roughly 3.6%. Sequenced here: CD4+ or CD8+ T cells sorted from blood, sampled in a trial of the OX40 agonist ivuxolimab. This receptor was obtained from an adult with an advanced solid tumor such as melanoma, head and neck, liver or kidney cancer. The chain uses TRBV29-1 and TRBJ2-2, with D hard to call. This CDR3 reads CSVEVPRTGELFF. CDR3 nucleotide sequence: TGCAGCGTTGAGGTCCCTCGCACCGGGGAGCTGTTTTTT.